Below are 22 T cell receptor beta chains sequenced from a single sample in a study. One entry per CDR3 protein results from TCRdb running MiXCR on the 5' RACE reads. The sample includes approximately 7,200 distinct CDR3 sequences, roughly 40% seen only once; the top ten take about 4.2%. Specimen: memory CD4+ T cells sorted from blood. The subset: memory CD4+ T cells, CD4+CD45RO+CD25-. All receptors derive from a female donor with breast cancer.

The chain combines TRBV5-1 with TRBJ2-7, with D hard to call. The ends were cut back, 0 bases at V and 2 bases at J, with 3 bases in the middle. This CDR3 contains 12 residues. Germline CDR1 is SGHRS and CDR2 is YFSETQ. Here the CDR3 reads CASSLDTYEQYF. In DNA, the CDR3 is TGCGCCAGCAGCTTGGACACCTACGAGCAGTACTTC.

The V gene is TRBV7-8, the J gene TRBJ2-7, with D possibly matching TRBD1 (6 bases). V lost 2 bases, J lost 2 bases, and 19 bases lay in between. Germline-derived CDR1 and CDR2 are SGHVS and FQNEAQ. CDR3 length: 17 amino acids. This chain's CDR3 is CASSLSRWGRQTYEQYF. The CDR3 coding sequence is TGTGCCAGCAGCTTAAGTCGTTGGGGGCGACAAACCTACGAGCAGTACTTC.

The V call is TRBV30, the J call TRBJ2-5; no reliable D call. V lost 0 bases and J 4 bases, leaving 9 bases between the germline ends. The germline gives CDR1 GTSNPN, CDR2 SVGIG (reference sequence). CDR3 size: 13 residues. The CDR3 sequence: CAWSVREPETQYF. The DNA for the CDR3 is TGTGCCTGGAGTGTACGAGAACCAGAGACCCAGTACTTC.

The V call is TRBV29-1, the J call TRBJ2-7, with TRBD2 matching 8 bases. The junction had 14 bases not matched to a gene; V was cut back by 5 bases and J by 5 bases. The CDR3 sequence is 15 residues long. In germline, CDR1 is SQVTM, CDR2 ANQGSEA. The CDR3 spells CSVLPEGTSWNEQYF. The CDR3 DNA reads TGCAGCGTTCTTCCCGAAGGGACTAGTTGGAACGAGCAGTACTTC.

The gene calls are TRBV20-1 and TRBJ1-2; no clear D gene. Germline lookup yields CDR1 DFQATT and CDR2 SNEGSKA (reference sequence). This CDR3 is 10 amino acids long. Trimming left V 7 bases short and J 3 bases short, with 6 bases between. This CDR3 reads CSVRDYGYTF. The CDR3 DNA reads TGCAGTGTCCGGGACTATGGCTACACCTTC.

This sequence joins TRBV25-1 and TRBJ1-6; the D is unclear. CDR1 and CDR2 from the germline V gene are MGHDK and SYGVNS. With 4 bases removed from V and 7 bases from J, the gap between germline ends came to 11 bases. This CDR3 is built from 14 residues. As DNA, the CDR3 is TGTGCCAGCAGTGTTACAAAGGGAAATTCACCCCTCCACTTT. It encodes CASSVTKGNSPLHF.

The chain has TRBV12-3 or TRBV12-4 and TRBJ2-5; 11 bases fit TRBD2. J gave up 5 bases and V 5 bases, and 4 bases lay outside the gene matches. The CDR3 extends over 14 amino acids. In DNA, the CDR3 is TGTGCCAGCAGTAGAGTAGCGGGAGGGGAGACCCAGTACTTC. Translated, it gives CASSRVAGGETQYF.

V usage is TRBV20-1 and J usage is TRBJ1-1; D gene unclear. CDR3 length: 13 amino acids. CDR1 is DFQATT and CDR2 is SNEGSKA in the germline V gene (reference sequence). V shed 6 bases and J shed 0 bases, with 11 bases lying between them. The CDR3 DNA follows: TGCAGTGCCATGGGAGGACTGAACACTGAAGCTTTCTTT. The encoded protein is CSAMGGLNTEAFF.

This clonotype is medium-sized within its sample. This chain joins TRBV11-3 and TRBJ2-3; D gene ambiguous. V lost 3 bases and J lost 4, with 5 bases in between. Germline CDR1 is SGHNT and CDR2 is YENEEA. The CDR3 consists of 12 residues. CDR3 sequence reads: CASSFGPDTQYF. In DNA, the CDR3 is TGTGCCAGCAGCTTCGGGCCAGATACGCAGTATTTT.

On this clonotype itself: Being one base from a much bigger clone, this may be a read error. V gene TRBV20-1 combines with J gene TRBJ2-7; possibly TRBD2 for D (5 bases). CDR3 length: 13 amino acids. Germline V lookup: CDR1 DFQATT, CDR2 SNEGSKA (reference sequence). With 6 bases removed from V and 2 bases from J, the gap between germline ends came to 14 bases. The CDR3 spells CSANPGNTYEQYF. Here the CDR3 DNA reads TGCAGTGCCAATCCCGGGAATACCTACGAGCAGTACTTC.

In its sample, this clonotype was seen a few times. V and J are TRBV9 and TRBJ2-5, with D perhaps TRBD1 (5 bases). Germline loops: CDR1 SGDLS, CDR2 YYNGEE. V was clipped by 2 bases and J by 2 bases, with 7 bases between them. CDR3 length: 13 residues. The CDR3 coding sequence is TGTGCCAGCAGCGTGGACATACAAGAGACCCAGTACTTC. It encodes CASSVDIQETQYF.

Turning to this clonotype: A much larger clone differs by one base, so this may be a read error. The chain recombines TRBV20-1 with TRBJ2-3; 7 positions agree with TRBD1. This CDR3 contains 18 residues. Germline V gives CDR1 DFQATT, CDR2 SNEGSKA (reference sequence). With 5 bases clipped from V and 1 base from J, the junction kept 18 bases outside the gene matches. The DNA for the CDR3 is TGCAGTGCTCGTCCGGGACAGAGCCGTCTAACTCGCACAGATACGCAGTATTTT. Its protein is CSARPGQSRLTRTDTQYF.

The V gene is TRBV20-1, the J gene TRBJ1-3; D not certain. The CDR3 consists of 15 residues. The germline V gene encodes CDR1 DFQATT and CDR2 SNEGSKA (reference sequence). The V gene lost 6 bases and the J gene lost 0 bases, with 15 bases spanning the gap. DNA of the CDR3: TGCAGTGCATTACCAGGAATCCCCTCTGGAAACACCATATATTTT. Its translation is CSALPGIPSGNTIYF.

The V and J genes are TRBV6-5 and TRBJ1-1; D is possibly TRBD1 (5 bases). The V and J ends lost 7 bases and 2 bases respectively, with 14 bases between them. This CDR3 spans 14 amino acids. CDR1 MNHEY and CDR2 SVGAGI come from the germline V gene. The CDR3 sequence: CASNRFGGNTEAFF. The CDR3 bases are TGTGCCAGCAACAGGTTCGGAGGTAACACTGAAGCTTTCTTT.

CDR3 in DNA: TGTGCCAGCAGCTTATCCGAGACCCAGTACTTC. This translates into CASSLSETQYF. The gene calls are TRBV7-6 and TRBJ2-5; D unresolved. The length of the CDR3 is 11 residues. Germline loops: CDR1 SGHVS, CDR2 FNYEAQ. Trimming shortened V by 2 bases and J by 5 bases, and 3 bases separated the two germline ends.

This clonotype was picked up a small number of times. The V gene is TRBV7-9, the J gene TRBJ2-3, with D perhaps TRBD2 (5 bases). This CDR3 region has 13 residues. V lost 3 bases and J lost 7, with 11 bases in between. Germline CDR1 reads SEHNR; CDR2 reads FQNEAQ (reference sequence). The CDR3 DNA follows: TGTGCCAGCAGCTTGGCGGGCCTATATACGCAGTATTTT. As protein: CASSLAGLYTQYF.

This clonotype is classed as medium-sized. The chain uses TRBV12-3 or TRBV12-4 and TRBJ2-4, with 10 bases aligning to TRBD1. This CDR3 is built from 14 residues. Trimming took 6 bases from V and 9 from J; bases not matched to a gene: 8. CDR3 bases: TGTGCCAGCAGGCCGACAGGGGGCAGGGTCATTCAGTACTTC. This gives the protein CASRPTGGRVIQYF.

This clonotype was seen only a few times. CDR3 nucleotide sequence: TGTGCCAGCAGCGTCGGGGGTCCGAACACCGGGGAGCTGTTTTTT. Translated: CASSVGGPNTGELFF. The chain has TRBV7-6 and TRBJ2-2; a possible D gene is TRBD2 (6 bases). V lost 5 bases and J lost 0, with 10 bases in between. Germline V gives CDR1 SGHVS, CDR2 FNYEAQ. The CDR3 is 15 amino acids.

The rearrangement uses TRBV20-1 and TRBJ2-7; unclear D gene. V gave up 7 bases and J gave up 0 bases, with 13 bases separating them. The CDR3 runs 13 residues. Germline V gene lookup returns CDR1 DFQATT and CDR2 SNEGSKA (reference sequence). CDR3 nucleotide sequence: TGCAGTGTCCTGGACGGAAGCTCCTACGAGCAGTACTTC. This encodes CSVLDGSSYEQYF.

The chain has TRBV11-2 and TRBJ2-2; 7 bases align to TRBD2. Germline lookup yields CDR1 SGHAT and CDR2 FQNNGV. This CDR3 is built from 15 residues. Trimming at V came to 6 bases and at J to 4 bases, leaving 8 bases not matched to a gene. The CDR3 reads CASSSIREATGELFF. The CDR3 DNA sequence: TGTGCCAGCAGTTCCATACGGGAGGCCACCGGGGAGCTGTTTTTT.

The V and J genes are TRBV20-1 and TRBJ2-3; the D is unclear. Between the trimmed V and J ends, which lost 6 bases and 2 bases, there was a span of 15 bases. This CDR3 has 14 residues. CDR1 and CDR2 (germline): DFQATT, SNEGSKA (reference sequence). The CDR3 bases are TGCAGTGCCCCCGCCCGCGAGGCCACAGATACGCAGTATTTT. Protein: CSAPAREATDTQYF.

The chain recombines TRBV20-1 with TRBJ2-7; TRBD2 matches 11 bases. The junction had 9 bases not matched to a gene; V was cut back by 6 bases and J by 5 bases. The CDR3 is made up of 14 amino acids. Germline V gene lookup returns CDR1 DFQATT and CDR2 SNEGSKA (reference sequence). In DNA form, the CDR3 reads TGCAGTGCCCTCCTAGCGGGAGGCCCAGACGAGCAGTACTTC. Translating it yields CSALLAGGPDEQYF.